The entry below describes one TCR beta chain. Germline CDR1 reads SNHLY; CDR2 reads FYNNEI. The length of the CDR3 is 16 residues. V was pared by 5 bases and J by 0 bases, with 13 bases between. The data were taken from a study of blood T cell repertoires in COVID-19. About the study: Acute and convalescent COVID-19 samples came from the United States, Italy and Spain.

In the study's own analysis: For nucleated cells, counts were estimated from reference gene primer amplification. Sequenced by immunoSEQ multiplex PCR; TCRdb stores in-frame clones only, minus some. V, J and clone size were drawn from that table, and D and trimming were deduced from the DNA. The sample holds over 200,000 clones, roughly 80% seen once. The source of this sequence is a human donor in a cohort sampled during active COVID-19. This chain joins TRBV2 and TRBJ1-4; no reliable D call. Sequencing was carried out using peripheral blood. The CDR3 loop is CASSTRGPATNEKLFF. In nucleotides, the CDR3 is TGTGCCAGCAGTACTAGAGGGCCTGCAACTAATGAAAAACTGTTTTTT.